This T cell receptor (beta chain) was identified during a study of cytomegalovirus exposure and HLA in healthy donors. Study findings and constraints: The study recorded 150 to 200 TCR beta chains that were cytomegalovirus-associated. It was assumed in the presence/absence analyses that sequencing depth was roughly uniform across donors. Reported results showed that the classifier diagnosed cytomegalovirus status with high specificity and sensitivity.

This CDR3 is built from 14 residues. V lost 6 bases and J lost 3, with 15 bases in between. Germline V CDR1 and CDR2: SNHLY, FYNNEI. This clone was detected once. Antigen: not known. The PCR used 60 Vbeta and 13 Jbeta primers. Data came from immunoSEQ multiplex PCR; TCRdb stores just in-frame clones and leaves some out. This table holds about 160,000 clones, 84% found once. This sequence was found in a boy aged 2-15 years in good health and CMV-seronegative. Source material: PBMCs. The chain has TRBV2 and TRBJ2-7; weak D call: TRBD2 (8 bases). CDR3 protein: CASRVQGTSYEQYF. Here the CDR3 DNA reads TGTGCCAGCAGGGTACAGGGGACTAGCTACGAGCAGTACTTC.